This TCR beta chain was identified in a study of CD8 T cells in ankylosing spondylitis. Findings of the study overall: Earlier work had already found some motif variants in reactive arthritis synovial fluid and blood. The study identified a TCR beta motif of roughly eight highly homologous variants that appeared characteristic of ankylosing spondylitis blood. From matched ankylosing spondylitis synovial fluid, disease-linked clones were reportedly recovered at significantly enriched levels.

The CDR3 has 14 amino acids. The ends were cut back, 3 bases at V and 2 bases at J, with 14 bases in the middle. In germline, CDR1 is DFQATT, CDR2 SNEGSKA (reference sequence). One entry per CDR3 protein results from TCRdb running MiXCR on the 5' RACE reads. The data contain about 300,000 distinct CDR3 sequences, less than 25% of them singletons. This clonotype appeared many times. The antigen is unknown. Material for sequencing was blood, either unsorted or a sorted T cell fraction (not recorded which). The TCR was taken from a female donor with ankylosing spondylitis or in good health (not recorded which). V and J are TRBV20-1 and TRBJ2-7, with D possibly being TRBD1 or TRBD2 (5 bases each). The CDR3 reads CSARIGTDAYEQYF. The CDR3 region has the DNA TGCAGTGCTAGGATTGGGACGGACGCCTACGAGCAGTACTTC.